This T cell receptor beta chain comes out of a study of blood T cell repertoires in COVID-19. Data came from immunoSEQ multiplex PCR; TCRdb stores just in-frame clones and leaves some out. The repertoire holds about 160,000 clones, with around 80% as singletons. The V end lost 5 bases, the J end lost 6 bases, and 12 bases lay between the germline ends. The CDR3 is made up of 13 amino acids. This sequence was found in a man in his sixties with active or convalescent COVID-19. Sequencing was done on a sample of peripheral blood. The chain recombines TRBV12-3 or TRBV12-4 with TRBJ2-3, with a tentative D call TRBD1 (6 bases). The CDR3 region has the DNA TGTGCCAGCAGTCTACAGGGATCGGATACGCAGTATTTT. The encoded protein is CASSLQGSDTQYF.